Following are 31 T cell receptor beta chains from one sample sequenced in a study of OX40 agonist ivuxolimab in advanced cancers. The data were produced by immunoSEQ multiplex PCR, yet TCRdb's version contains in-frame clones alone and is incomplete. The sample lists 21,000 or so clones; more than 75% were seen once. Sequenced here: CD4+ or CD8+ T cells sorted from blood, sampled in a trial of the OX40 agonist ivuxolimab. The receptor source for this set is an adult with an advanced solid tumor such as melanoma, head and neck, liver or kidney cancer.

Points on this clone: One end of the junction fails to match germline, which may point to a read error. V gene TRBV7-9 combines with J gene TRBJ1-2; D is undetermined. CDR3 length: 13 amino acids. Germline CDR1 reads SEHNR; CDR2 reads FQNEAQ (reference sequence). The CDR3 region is CASSLGFLSPATF. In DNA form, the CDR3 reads TGTGCCAGCAGCTTAGGGTTTCTGTCCCCGGCTACTTTC.

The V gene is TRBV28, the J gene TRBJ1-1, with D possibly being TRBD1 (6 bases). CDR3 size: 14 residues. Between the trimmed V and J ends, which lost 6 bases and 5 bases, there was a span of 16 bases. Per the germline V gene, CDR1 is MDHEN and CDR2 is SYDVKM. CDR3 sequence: CASSVTGYGTEAFF. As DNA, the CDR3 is TGTGCCAGCAGCGTGACAGGTTATGGGACTGAAGCTTTCTTT. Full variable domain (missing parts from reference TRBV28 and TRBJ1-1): DVKVTQSSRYLVKRTGEKVFLECVQDMDHENMFWYRQDPGLGLRLIYFSYDVKMKEKGDIPEGYSVSREKKERFSLILESASTNQTSMYLCASSVTGYGTEAFFGQGTRLTVV.

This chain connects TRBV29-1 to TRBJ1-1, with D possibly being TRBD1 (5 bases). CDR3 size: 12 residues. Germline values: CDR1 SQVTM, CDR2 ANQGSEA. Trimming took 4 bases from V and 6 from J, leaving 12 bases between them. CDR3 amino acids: CSVVSGEAEAFF. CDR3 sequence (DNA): TGCAGCGTTGTTTCGGGGGAAGCTGAAGCTTTCTTT.

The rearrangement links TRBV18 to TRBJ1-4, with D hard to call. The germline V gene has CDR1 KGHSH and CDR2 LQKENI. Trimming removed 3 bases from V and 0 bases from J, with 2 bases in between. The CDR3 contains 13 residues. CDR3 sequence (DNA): TGTGCCAGCTCACCTGCAACTAATGAAAAACTGTTTTTT. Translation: CASSPATNEKLFF.

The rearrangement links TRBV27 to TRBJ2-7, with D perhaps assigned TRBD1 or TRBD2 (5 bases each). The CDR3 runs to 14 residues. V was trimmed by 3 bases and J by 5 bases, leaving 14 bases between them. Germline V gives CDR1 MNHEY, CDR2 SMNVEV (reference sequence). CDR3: CASSFGVGADEQYF. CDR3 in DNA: TGTGCCAGCAGTTTCGGGGTCGGGGCTGACGAGCAGTACTTC.

The CDR3 DNA reads as TGTGCCATCATGGAGACAGGCGAAGCTTTCTTT. Its translation: CAIMETGEAFF. This rearrangement joins TRBV10-3 to TRBJ1-1; a weak D match, TRBD1 (6 bases). Germline V gene sequence: CDR1 ENHRY, CDR2 SYGVKD. V was clipped by 7 bases and J by 8 bases, with 11 bases between them. The CDR3 loop spans 11 amino acids.

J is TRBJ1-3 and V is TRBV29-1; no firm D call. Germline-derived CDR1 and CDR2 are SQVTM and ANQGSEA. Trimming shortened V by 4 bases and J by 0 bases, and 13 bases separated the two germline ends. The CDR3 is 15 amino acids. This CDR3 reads CSVVFPGSSGNTIYF. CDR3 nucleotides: TGCAGCGTTGTATTTCCGGGGAGCTCTGGAAACACCATATATTTT.

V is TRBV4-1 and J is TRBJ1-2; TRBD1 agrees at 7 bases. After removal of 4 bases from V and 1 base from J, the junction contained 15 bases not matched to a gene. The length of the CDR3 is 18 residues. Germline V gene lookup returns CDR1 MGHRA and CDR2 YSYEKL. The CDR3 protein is CASSLGTSPGGDNYGYTF. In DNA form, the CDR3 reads TGCGCCAGCAGCCTAGGTACCTCCCCAGGGGGGGATAACTATGGCTACACCTTC.

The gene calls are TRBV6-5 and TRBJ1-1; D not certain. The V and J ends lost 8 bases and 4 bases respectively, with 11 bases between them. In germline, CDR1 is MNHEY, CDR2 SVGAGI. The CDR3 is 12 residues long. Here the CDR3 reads CASQMWGTEAFF. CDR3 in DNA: TGTGCCAGCCAAATGTGGGGCACTGAAGCTTTCTTT.

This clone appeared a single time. CDR3 region: CASSGEGRGSYEQYF. In nucleotides, the CDR3 is TGTGCCAGCAGCGGAGAAGGCAGAGGCTCCTACGAGCAGTACTTC. The gene calls are TRBV5-4 and TRBJ2-7; no definite D call. The CDR3 has 15 residues. Germline CDR1 SGHNT, CDR2 YYREEE (reference sequence). Trimming left V 4 bases short and J 0 bases short, with 14 bases between.

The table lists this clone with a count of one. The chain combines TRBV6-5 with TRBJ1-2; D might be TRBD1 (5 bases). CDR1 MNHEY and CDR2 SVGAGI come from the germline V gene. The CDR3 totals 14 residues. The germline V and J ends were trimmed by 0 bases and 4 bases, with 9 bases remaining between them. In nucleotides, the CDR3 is TGTGCCAGCAGTTACTCATCAGGGAGCTATGGCTACACCTTC. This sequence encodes CASSYSSGSYGYTF.

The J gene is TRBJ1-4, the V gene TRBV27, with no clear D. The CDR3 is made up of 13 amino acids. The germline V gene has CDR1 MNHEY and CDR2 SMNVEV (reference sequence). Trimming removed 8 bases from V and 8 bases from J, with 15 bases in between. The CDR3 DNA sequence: TGTGCCAGCGCGTTCTTCCTGGAGGAAAAACTGTTTTTT. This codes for CASAFFLEEKLFF.

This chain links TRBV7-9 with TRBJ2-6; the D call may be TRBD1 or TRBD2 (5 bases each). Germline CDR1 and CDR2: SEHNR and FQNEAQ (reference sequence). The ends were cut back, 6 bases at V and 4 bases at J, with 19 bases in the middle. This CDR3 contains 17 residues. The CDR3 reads CASSWVSGRTGANVLTF. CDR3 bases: TGTGCCAGCAGTTGGGTAAGCGGAAGGACAGGGGCCAACGTCCTGACTTTC.

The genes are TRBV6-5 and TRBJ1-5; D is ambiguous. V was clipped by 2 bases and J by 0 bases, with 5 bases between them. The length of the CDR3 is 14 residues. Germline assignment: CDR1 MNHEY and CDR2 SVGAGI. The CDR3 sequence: CASSYTNSNQPQHF. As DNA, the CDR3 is TGTGCCAGCAGTTACACAAATAGCAATCAGCCCCAGCATTTT.

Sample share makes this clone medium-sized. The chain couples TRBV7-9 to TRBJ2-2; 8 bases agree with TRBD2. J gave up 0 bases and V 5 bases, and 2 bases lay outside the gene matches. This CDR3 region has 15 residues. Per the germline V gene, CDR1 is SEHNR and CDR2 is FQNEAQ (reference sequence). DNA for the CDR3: TGTGCCAGCAGCCCAGCGGGGGCGAACACCGGGGAGCTGTTTTTT. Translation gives CASSPAGANTGELFF.

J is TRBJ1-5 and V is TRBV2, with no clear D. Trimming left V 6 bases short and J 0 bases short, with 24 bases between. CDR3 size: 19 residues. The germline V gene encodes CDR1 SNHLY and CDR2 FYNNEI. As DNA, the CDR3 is TGTGCCAGCAGCCAACCCCACAACCGGGGAAAGTATAGCAATCAGCCCCAGCATTTT. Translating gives CASSQPHNRGKYSNQPQHF. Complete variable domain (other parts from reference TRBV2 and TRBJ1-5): EPEVTQTPSHQVTQMGQEVILRCVPISNHLYFYWYRQILGQKVEFLVSFYNNEISEKSEIFDDQFSVERPDGSNFTLKIRSTKLEDSAMYFCASSQPHNRGKYSNQPQHFGDGTRLSIL.

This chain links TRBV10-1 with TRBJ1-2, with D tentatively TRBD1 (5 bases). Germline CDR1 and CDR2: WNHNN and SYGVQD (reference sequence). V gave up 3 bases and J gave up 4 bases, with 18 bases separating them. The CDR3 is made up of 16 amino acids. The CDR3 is CASSDRIGGEIYGYTF. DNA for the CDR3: TGCGCCAGCAGTGACCGAATTGGGGGGGAAATCTATGGCTACACCTTC.

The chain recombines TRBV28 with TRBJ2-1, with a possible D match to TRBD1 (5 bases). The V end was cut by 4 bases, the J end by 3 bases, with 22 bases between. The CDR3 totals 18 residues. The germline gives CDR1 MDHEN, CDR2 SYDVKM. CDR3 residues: CASSWTTRGYPLYNEQFF. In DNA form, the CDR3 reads TGTGCCAGCAGTTGGACAACGCGTGGGTATCCCCTCTACAATGAGCAGTTCTTC. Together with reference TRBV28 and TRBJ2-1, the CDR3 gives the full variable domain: DVKVTQSSRYLVKRTGEKVFLECVQDMDHENMFWYRQDPGLGLRLIYFSYDVKMKEKGDIPEGYSVSREKKERFSLILESASTNQTSMYLCASSWTTRGYPLYNEQFFGPGTRLTVL.

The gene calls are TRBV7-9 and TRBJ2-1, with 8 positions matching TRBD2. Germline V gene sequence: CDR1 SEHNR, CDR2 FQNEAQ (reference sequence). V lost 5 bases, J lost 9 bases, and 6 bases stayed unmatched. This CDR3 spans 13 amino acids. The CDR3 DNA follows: TGTGCCAGCAGCCCCGGGGGGGCCGTTGAGCAGTTCTTC. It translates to CASSPGGAVEQFF.

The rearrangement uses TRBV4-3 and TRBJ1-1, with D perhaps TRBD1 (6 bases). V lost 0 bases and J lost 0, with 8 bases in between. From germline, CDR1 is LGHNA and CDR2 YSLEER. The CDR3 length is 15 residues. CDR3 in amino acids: CASSQDEGVNTEAFF. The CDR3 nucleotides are TGCGCCAGCAGCCAAGATGAGGGGGTGAACACTGAAGCTTTCTTT.

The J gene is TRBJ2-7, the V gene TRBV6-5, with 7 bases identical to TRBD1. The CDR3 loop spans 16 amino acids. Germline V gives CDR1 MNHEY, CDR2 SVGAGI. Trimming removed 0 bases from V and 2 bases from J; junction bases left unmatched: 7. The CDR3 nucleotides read TGTGCCAGCAGTTACTCGGGTTGGCAGGGGGCCTACGAGCAGTACTTC. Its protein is CASSYSGWQGAYEQYF.

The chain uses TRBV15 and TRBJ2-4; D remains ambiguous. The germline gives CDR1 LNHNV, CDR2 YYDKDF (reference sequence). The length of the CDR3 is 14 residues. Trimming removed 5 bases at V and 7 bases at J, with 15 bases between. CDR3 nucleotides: TGTGCCACCAGCGCTCCGGAACAGAAGAACATTCAGTACTTC. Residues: CATSAPEQKNIQYF.

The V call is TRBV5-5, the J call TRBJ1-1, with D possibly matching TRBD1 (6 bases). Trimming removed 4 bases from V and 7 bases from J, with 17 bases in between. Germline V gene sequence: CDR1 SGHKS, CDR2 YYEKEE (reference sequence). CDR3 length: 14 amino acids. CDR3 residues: CASSTMDRGYEAFF. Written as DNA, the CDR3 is TGTGCCAGCAGCACGATGGACAGAGGATATGAAGCTTTCTTT.

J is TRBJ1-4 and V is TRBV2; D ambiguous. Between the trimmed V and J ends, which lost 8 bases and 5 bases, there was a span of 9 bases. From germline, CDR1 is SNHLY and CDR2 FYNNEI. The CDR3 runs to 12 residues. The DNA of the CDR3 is TGTGCCAGCTTACAGCTAAATGAAAAACTGTTTTTT. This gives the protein CASLQLNEKLFF.

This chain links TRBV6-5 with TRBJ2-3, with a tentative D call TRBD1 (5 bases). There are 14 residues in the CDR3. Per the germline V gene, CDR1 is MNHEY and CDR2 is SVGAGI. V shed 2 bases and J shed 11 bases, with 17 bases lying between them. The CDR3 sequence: CASSYGALGAEQYF. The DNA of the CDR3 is TGTGCCAGCAGTTACGGGGCGTTGGGTGCAGAGCAGTATTTT.

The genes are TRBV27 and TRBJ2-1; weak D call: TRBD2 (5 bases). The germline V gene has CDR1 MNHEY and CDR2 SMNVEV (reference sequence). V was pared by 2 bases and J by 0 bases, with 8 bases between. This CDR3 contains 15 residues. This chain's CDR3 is CASSLAGGSYNEQFF. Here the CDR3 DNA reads TGTGCCAGCAGTTTAGCGGGCGGCTCCTACAATGAGCAGTTCTTC.

The CDR3, as DNA: TGTGCCAGCAGCTTGGGACAGGGGGAGGCCTATGGCTACACCTTC. Amino acid sequence: CASSLGQGEAYGYTF. The chain joins TRBV5-5 to TRBJ1-2; TRBD1 matches 9 bases. CDR1 and CDR2 (germline): SGHKS, YYEKEE (reference sequence). The CDR3 sequence is 15 residues long. V lost 0 bases and J lost 4; bases outside the gene matches: 4.

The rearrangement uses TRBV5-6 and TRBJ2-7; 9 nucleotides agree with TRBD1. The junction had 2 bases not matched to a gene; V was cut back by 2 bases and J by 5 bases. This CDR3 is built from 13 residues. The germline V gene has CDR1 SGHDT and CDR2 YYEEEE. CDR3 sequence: CASSFGTGNEQYF. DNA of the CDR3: TGTGCCAGCAGCTTCGGGACAGGGAACGAGCAGTACTTC. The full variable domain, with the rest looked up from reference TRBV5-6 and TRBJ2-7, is DAGVTQSPTHLIKTRGQQVTLRCSPKSGHDTVSWYQQALGQGPQFIFQYYEEEERQRGNFPDRFSGHQFPNYSSELNVNALLLGDSALYLCASSFGTGNEQYFGPGTRLTVT.

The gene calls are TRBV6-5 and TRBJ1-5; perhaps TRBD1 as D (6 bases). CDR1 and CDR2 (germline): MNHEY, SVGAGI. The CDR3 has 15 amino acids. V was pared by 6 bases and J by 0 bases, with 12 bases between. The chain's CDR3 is CASRVTGISNQPQHF. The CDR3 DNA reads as TGTGCCAGCAGAGTCACAGGGATTAGCAATCAGCCCCAGCATTTT.

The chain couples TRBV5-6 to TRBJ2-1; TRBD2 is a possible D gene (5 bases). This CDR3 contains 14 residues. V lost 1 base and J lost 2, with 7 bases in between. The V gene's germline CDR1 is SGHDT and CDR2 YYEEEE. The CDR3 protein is CASSLPGTYNEQFF. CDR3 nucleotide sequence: TGTGCCAGCAGCTTGCCGGGAACCTACAATGAGCAGTTCTTC.

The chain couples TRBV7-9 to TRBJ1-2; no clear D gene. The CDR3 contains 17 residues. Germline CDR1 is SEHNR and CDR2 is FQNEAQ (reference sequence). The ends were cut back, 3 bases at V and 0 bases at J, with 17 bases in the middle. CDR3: CASSFGLGIGANYGYTF. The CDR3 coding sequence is TGTGCCAGCAGCTTTGGTCTTGGGATAGGAGCTAACTATGGCTACACCTTC.